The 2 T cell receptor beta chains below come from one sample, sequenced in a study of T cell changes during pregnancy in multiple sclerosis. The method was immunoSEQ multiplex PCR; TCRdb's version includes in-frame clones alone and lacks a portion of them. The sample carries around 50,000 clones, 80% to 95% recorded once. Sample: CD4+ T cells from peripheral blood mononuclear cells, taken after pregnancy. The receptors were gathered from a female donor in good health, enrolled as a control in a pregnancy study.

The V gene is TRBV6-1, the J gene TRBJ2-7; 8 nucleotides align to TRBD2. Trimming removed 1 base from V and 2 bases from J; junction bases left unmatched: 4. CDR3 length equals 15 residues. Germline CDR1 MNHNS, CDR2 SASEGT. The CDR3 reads CASSEGVSGAYEQYF. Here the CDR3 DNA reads TGTGCCAGCAGTGAAGGGGTTAGCGGGGCCTACGAGCAGTACTTC.

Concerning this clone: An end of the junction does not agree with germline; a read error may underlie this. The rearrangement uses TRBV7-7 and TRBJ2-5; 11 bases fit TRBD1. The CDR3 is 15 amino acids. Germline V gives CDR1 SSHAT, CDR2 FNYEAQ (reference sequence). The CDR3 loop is CASSLTGQGGETQYF. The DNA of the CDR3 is TGTGCTAGCAGCCTTACGGGACAGGGGGGAGAGACCCAGTACTTC.